Shown below are 10 T cell receptor beta chains from a single sample sequenced in a study of shared clonotypes between healthy human individuals. Using immunoSEQ multiplex PCR, the repertoire was profiled, and TCRdb retains in-frame clones only, with some absent. The sample carries some 2.4 million clones, 93% recorded once. Sequenced sample: naive CD4+ T cells from PBMCs. The subset is: CD45RA+ positively selected. These receptors came from a man in his late teens or twenties in good health. Some clones in this sample may be carry-over from other donors' samples.

For this clone: At the DNA level, this CDR3 is encoded by other sequences in the same sample as well. The chain links TRBV7-3 to TRBJ2-2; no definite D call. The CDR3 is 13 amino acids. V was clipped by 2 bases and J by 5 bases, with 6 bases between them. Germline CDR1 reads SGHTA; CDR2 reads FQGTGA. The CDR3 region has the DNA TGTGCCAGCAGCTTAGTGCGAACCGGGGAGCTGTTTTTT. It specifies CASSLVRTGELFF.

This clone was observed a handful of times. The CDR3 loop is CASSEHGDSNQPQHF. DNA of the CDR3: TGTGCCAGCAGTGAACATGGCGATAGCAATCAGCCCCAGCATTTT. The J gene is TRBJ1-5, the V gene TRBV6-1; D unclear. CDR1 and CDR2 (germline): MNHNS, SASEGT. The CDR3 is made up of 15 amino acids. The ends were cut back, 2 bases at V and 0 bases at J, with 8 bases in the middle.

The V gene is TRBV7-3, the J gene TRBJ2-6; 10 bases match TRBD2. Germline V gene sequence: CDR1 SGHTA, CDR2 FQGTGA. Trimming took 1 base from V and 0 from J; bases not matched to a gene: 12. The CDR3 totals 21 residues. The CDR3 DNA sequence: TGTGCCAGCAGCTTAAGGTATGATGGACTAGCGGTTTTCTCTGGGGCCAACGTCCTGACTTTC. Its translation is CASSLRYDGLAVFSGANVLTF. The complete variable domain, with remaining parts taken from reference TRBV7-3 and TRBJ2-6, reads GAGVSQTPSNKVTEKGKYVELRCDPISGHTALYWYRQSLGQGPEFLIYFQGTGAADDSGLPNDRFFAVRPEGSVSTLKIQRTERGDSAVYLCASSLRYDGLAVFSGANVLTFGAGSRLTVL.

V gene TRBV28 combines with J gene TRBJ2-1, with D perhaps TRBD1 (5 bases). Germline-derived CDR1 and CDR2 are MDHEN and SYDVKM. With 10 bases removed from V and 2 bases from J, the gap between germline ends came to 15 bases. The CDR3 has 14 residues. CDR3 bases: TGTGCCACCTTAGACAGACTTACCTACAATGAGCAGTTCTTC. Residues: CATLDRLTYNEQFF.

The chain employs TRBV29-1 and TRBJ1-2; TRBD1 is a possible D gene (5 bases). Germline V gene lookup returns CDR1 SQVTM and CDR2 ANQGSEA. V was cut by 7 bases and J by 8 bases, with 20 bases left in between. This CDR3 has 13 amino acids. The CDR3 is CSARPLGREGYTF. In DNA, the CDR3 is TGCAGCGCCCGACCATTGGGCAGGGAAGGCTACACCTTC.

The chain combines TRBV7-9 with TRBJ2-1, with 10 bases fitting TRBD1. Trimming removed 1 base from V and 7 bases from J; junction bases left unmatched: 10. The CDR3 covers 17 residues. The germline V gene encodes CDR1 SEHNR and CDR2 FQNEAQ (reference sequence). The CDR3 DNA follows: TGTGCCAGCAGCTTAGGACTGGGGACAGGGGATTGGAATGAGCAGTTCTTC. It is translated as CASSLGLGTGDWNEQFF.

The chain links TRBV7-9 to TRBJ2-7; no firm D call. Germline V gene lookup returns CDR1 SEHNR and CDR2 FQNEAQ (reference sequence). The V and J ends lost 4 bases and 2 bases respectively, with 12 bases between them. The CDR3 is 14 residues long. For the CDR3, the DNA is TGTGCCAGCAGCTCTAACTCAGCCCCCTACGAGCAGTACTTC. Encoded protein: CASSSNSAPYEQYF.

This clone has a single count. The J gene is TRBJ2-5, the V gene TRBV29-1; the match to TRBD1 covers 7 bases. The CDR3 has 13 amino acids. Germline CDR1 SQVTM, CDR2 ANQGSEA. Unmatched junction bases numbered 11, after V lost 6 bases and J lost 7 bases. The CDR3 reads CSVESRDRGTQYF. The CDR3 nucleotides read TGCAGCGTGGAGTCCCGGGACAGAGGGACCCAGTACTTC. The full variable domain, in which reference TRBV29-1 and TRBJ2-5 provide the parts outside the CDR3, is SAVISQKPSRDICQRGTSLTIQCQVDSQVTMMFWYRQQPGQSLTLIATANQGSEATYESGFVIDKFPISRPNLTFSTLTVSNMSPEDSSIYLCSVESRDRGTQYFGPGTRLLVL.

This clone was seen only once. V usage is TRBV28 and J usage is TRBJ1-4; possible D gene TRBD1, 5 bases. Deletions cut 4 bases from V and 0 bases from J, with 9 bases between. Germline values: CDR1 MDHEN, CDR2 SYDVKM. The CDR3 contains 15 residues. CDR3 protein: CASSSTAATNEKLFF. DNA of the CDR3: TGTGCCAGCAGTTCGACAGCCGCAACTAATGAAAAACTGTTTTTT.

This rearrangement joins TRBV5-1 to TRBJ2-2; 8 positions match TRBD2. From germline, CDR1 is SGHRS and CDR2 YFSETQ. The ends lost 1 base at V and 4 bases at J; junction bases unmatched: 3. This CDR3 has 15 residues. This chain's CDR3 is CASSLPGGTTGELFF. The CDR3 nucleotides read TGCGCCAGCAGCTTGCCGGGAGGGACCACCGGGGAGCTGTTTTTT.